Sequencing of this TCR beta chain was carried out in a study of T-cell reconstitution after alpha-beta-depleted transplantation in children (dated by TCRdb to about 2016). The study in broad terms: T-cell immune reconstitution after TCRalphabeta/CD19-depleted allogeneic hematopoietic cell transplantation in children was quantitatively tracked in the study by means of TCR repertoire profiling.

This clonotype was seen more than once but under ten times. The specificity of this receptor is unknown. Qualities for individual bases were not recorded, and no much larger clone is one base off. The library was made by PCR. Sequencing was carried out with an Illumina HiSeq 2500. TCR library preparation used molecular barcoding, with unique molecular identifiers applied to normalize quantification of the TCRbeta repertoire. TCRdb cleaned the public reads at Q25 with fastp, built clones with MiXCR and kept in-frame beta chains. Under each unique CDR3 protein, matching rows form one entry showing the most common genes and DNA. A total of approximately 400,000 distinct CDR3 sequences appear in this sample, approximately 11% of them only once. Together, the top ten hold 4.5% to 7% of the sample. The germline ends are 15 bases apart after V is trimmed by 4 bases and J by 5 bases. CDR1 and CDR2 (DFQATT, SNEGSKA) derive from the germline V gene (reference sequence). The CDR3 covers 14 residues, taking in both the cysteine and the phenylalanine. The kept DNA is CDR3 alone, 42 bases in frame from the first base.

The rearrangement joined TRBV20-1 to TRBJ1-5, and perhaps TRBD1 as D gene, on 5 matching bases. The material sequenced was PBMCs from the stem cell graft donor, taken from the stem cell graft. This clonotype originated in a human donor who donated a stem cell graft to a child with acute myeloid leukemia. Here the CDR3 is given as CSAMGRGLYQPQHF. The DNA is TGCAGTGCTATGGGACGGGGTCTCTATCAGCCCCAGCATTTT.